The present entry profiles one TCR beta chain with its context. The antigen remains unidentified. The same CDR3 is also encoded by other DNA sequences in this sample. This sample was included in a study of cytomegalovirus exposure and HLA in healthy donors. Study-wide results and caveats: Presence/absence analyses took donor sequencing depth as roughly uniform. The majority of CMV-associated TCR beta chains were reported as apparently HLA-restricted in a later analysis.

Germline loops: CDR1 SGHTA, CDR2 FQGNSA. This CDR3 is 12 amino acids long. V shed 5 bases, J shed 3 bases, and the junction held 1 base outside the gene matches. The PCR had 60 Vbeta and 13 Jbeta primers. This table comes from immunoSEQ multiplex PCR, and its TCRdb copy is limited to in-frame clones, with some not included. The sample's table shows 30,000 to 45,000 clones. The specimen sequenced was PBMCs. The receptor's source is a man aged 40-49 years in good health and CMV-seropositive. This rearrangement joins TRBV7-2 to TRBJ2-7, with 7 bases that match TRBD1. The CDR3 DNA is TGTGCCAGCAGCGCAGGGGGCTACGAGCAGTACTTC. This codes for CASSAGGYEQYF.